The clone carrying this T cell receptor beta chain has ten or more counts. The data stem from a study of spatial heterogeneity in lung cancer. Study information: For the average unique TCR and UMI combination, more than 8.5 occurrences appeared in raw reads.

The presence of a unique molecular identifier marked each TCR cDNA molecule. TCRdb independently ran MiXCR on the 5' RACE reads; one entry per CDR3 protein. This sample yields about 39,000 distinct CDR3 sequences, of which under 4% are seen a single time; about 34% belongs to the top ten. The V gene lost 0 bases and the J gene lost 4 bases, with 10 bases spanning the gap. CDR3 length: 14 residues. Germline assignment: CDR1 SNHLY and CDR2 FYNNEI. As to time point: sample taken at primary tumor resection. Samples came from some 71 TRACERx patients with untreated early-stage lung cancer. TCRs were sequenced from unsorted whole RNA of tumor, nontumor lung or PBMC.

The starting material was normal lung tissue next to the tumor, obtained at surgery. The TCR comes from a male donor with early-stage non-small cell lung cancer. The chain recombines TRBV2 with TRBJ2-7; a weak D match, TRBD2 (5 bases). The CDR3 DNA reads as TGTGCCAGCAGTGAAGCGTACGGGAAGTACGAGCAGTACTTC. Amino acid sequence: CASSEAYGKYEQYF.